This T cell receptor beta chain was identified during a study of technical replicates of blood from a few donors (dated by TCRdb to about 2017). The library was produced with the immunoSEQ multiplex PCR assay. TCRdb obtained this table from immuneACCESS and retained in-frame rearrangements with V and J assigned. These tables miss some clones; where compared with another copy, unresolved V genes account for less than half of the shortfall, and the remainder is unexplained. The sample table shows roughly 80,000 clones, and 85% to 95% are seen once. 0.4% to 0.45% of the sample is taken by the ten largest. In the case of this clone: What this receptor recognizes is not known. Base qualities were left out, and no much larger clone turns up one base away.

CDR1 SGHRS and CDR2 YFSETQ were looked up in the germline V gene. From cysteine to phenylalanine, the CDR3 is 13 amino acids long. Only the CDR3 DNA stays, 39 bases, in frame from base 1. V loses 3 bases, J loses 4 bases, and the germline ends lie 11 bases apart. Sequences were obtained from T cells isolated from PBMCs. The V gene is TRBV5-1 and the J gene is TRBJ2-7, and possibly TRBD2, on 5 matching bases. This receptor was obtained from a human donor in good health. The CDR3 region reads CASSSFTGYEQYF. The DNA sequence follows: TGCGCCAGCAGCTCCTTTACGGGGTACGAGCAGTACTTC.